The 20 T cell receptor beta chains reported below all come from one sample, sequenced in a study of T cell responses to AZD1222 COVID-19 vaccine. TCRdb keeps only in-frame clones here, not all; method: immunoSEQ multiplex PCR. Of 110,000 to 150,000 clones in the sample, 92% were seen once. The sequencing here drew on peripheral blood, taken on day 0 of AZD1222 vaccination. These receptors were obtained from an adult in good health.

This chain links TRBV6-2 or TRBV6-3 with TRBJ2-7, with D maybe TRBD1 (5 bases). CDR3 length: 15 residues. Trimming took off 6 bases at V and 0 bases at J, with 15 bases between the two ends. Germline CDR1 MNHEY, CDR2 SVGEGT. CDR3 loop: CASSRLDIISYEQYF. In DNA form, the CDR3 reads TGTGCCAGCAGCCGACTGGACATCATCTCCTACGAGCAGTACTTC.

The V call is TRBV12-3 or TRBV12-4, the J call TRBJ2-5, with a possible D match to TRBD2 (5 bases). With 3 bases removed from V and 4 bases from J, the gap between germline ends came to 6 bases. This CDR3 contains 12 residues. The CDR3 here is CASSFTRETQYF. CDR3 nucleotide sequence: TGTGCCAGCAGTTTTACTAGAGAGACCCAGTACTTC.

The chain is built from TRBV5-4 and TRBJ2-7; 7 bases are shared with TRBD1. The length of the CDR3 is 14 residues. Trimming at V came to 4 bases and at J to 4 bases, leaving 8 bases not matched to a gene. CDR1 is SGHNT and CDR2 is YYREEE in the germline V gene (reference sequence). The chain's CDR3 is CASSPRGSGYEQYF. The CDR3 DNA reads TGTGCCAGCAGCCCCAGGGGGTCAGGGTACGAGCAGTACTTC.

This chain joins TRBV3-1 (or the pseudogene TRBV3-2) and TRBJ2-1, with 8 bases aligning to TRBD2. Germline CDR1 reads LGHDT; CDR2 reads YNNKEL (reference sequence). J gave up 0 bases and V 2 bases, and 3 bases lay outside the gene matches. The CDR3 has 16 amino acids. The CDR3 DNA sequence: TGTGCCAGCAGCCAATCCGGGGGGGCCTCCTACAATGAGCAGTTCTTC. It is translated as CASSQSGGASYNEQFF.

The chain links TRBV7-8 to TRBJ2-5; D tentatively reads TRBD1 or TRBD2 (5 bases each). Germline V gene sequence: CDR1 SGHVS, CDR2 FQNEAQ. The CDR3 length is 15 residues. Trimming took off 5 bases at V and 2 bases at J, with 15 bases between the two ends. The CDR3 sequence is CASSRTMGDQETQYF. The CDR3 DNA reads as TGTGCCAGCAGCCGCACAATGGGGGATCAAGAGACCCAGTACTTC.

This clone was seen a few times. The gene calls are TRBV7-3 and TRBJ2-1, with 7 positions matching TRBD2. Germline V gives CDR1 SGHTA, CDR2 FQGTGA. The CDR3 consists of 15 residues. J gave up 5 bases and V 4 bases, and 8 bases lay outside the gene matches. This CDR3 is CASSSFPGGDNEQFF. CDR3 sequence (DNA): TGTGCCAGCAGCTCCTTTCCGGGGGGTGACAATGAGCAGTTCTTC. Drawing the rest from reference TRBV7-3 and TRBJ2-1, the complete variable domain is GAGVSQTPSNKVTEKGKYVELRCDPISGHTALYWYRQSLGQGPEFLIYFQGTGAADDSGLPNDRFFAVRPEGSVSTLKIQRTERGDSAVYLCASSSFPGGDNEQFFGPGTRLTVL.

The chain links TRBV11-3 to TRBJ2-2; a weak D match, TRBD2 (6 bases). V lost 0 bases and J lost 0, with 14 bases in between. CDR3 length: 18 amino acids. Germline loops: CDR1 SGHNT, CDR2 YENEEA. In nucleotides, the CDR3 is TGTGCCAGCAGCTTAGAGTCGGGCGGGGAACCGAACACCGGGGAGCTGTTTTTT. It is translated as CASSLESGGEPNTGELFF.

CDR3 sequence (DNA): TGTGCCAGCAGCTTGGTCGCAGGAAACTATGGCTACACCTTC. Translation: CASSLVAGNYGYTF. The chain uses TRBV5-8 and TRBJ1-2, with D uncertain. Looked up from germline, CDR1 is SGHTS and CDR2 is YDEGEE. Trimming removed 0 bases at V and 2 bases at J, with 8 bases between. The CDR3 sequence is 14 residues long.

This chain uses TRBV5-4 with TRBJ2-3, with 7 bases fitting TRBD2. V shed 5 bases and J 4 bases; nucleotides not matched to a gene: 7. CDR1 is SGHNT, CDR2 YYREEE, per germline (reference sequence). The CDR3 spans 14 residues. The CDR3 reads CASRYRGVADTQYF. In nucleotides, the CDR3 is TGTGCCAGCAGATACCGGGGGGTTGCAGATACGCAGTATTTT.

The count of this clone is one. This chain joins TRBV5-4 and TRBJ1-1; D possibly corresponds to TRBD1 (5 bases). CDR3 length: 14 amino acids. The V end lost 0 bases, the J end lost 4 bases, and 10 bases lay between the germline ends. Germline V gene data show CDR1 as SGHNT and CDR2 as YYREEE (reference sequence). The CDR3 here is CASSLGGDVTEAFF. The CDR3 DNA follows: TGTGCCAGCAGCTTGGGGGGGGACGTCACTGAAGCTTTCTTT.

CDR3 in amino acids: CASSQGTGNTGELFF. The CDR3 nucleotides read TGTGCCAGCAGCCAAGGGACTGGAAACACCGGGGAGCTGTTTTTT. V and J are TRBV3-1 (or the pseudogene TRBV3-2) and TRBJ2-2, with D possibly matching TRBD2 (5 bases). This CDR3 has 15 amino acids. The V gene lost 1 base and the J gene lost 2 bases, with 8 bases spanning the gap. Germline V gene lookup returns CDR1 LGHDT and CDR2 YNNKEL (reference sequence).

This clone showed up just once. The chain joins TRBV7-3 to TRBJ2-2; D tentatively fits TRBD1 or TRBD2 (6 bases each). Deletions cut 0 bases from V and 6 bases from J, with 20 bases between. The germline V gene encodes CDR1 SGHTA and CDR2 FQGTGA. The CDR3 length is 18 residues. The CDR3 spells CASSLTPRQDPGAGELFF. CDR3 nucleotide sequence: TGTGCCAGCAGCTTAACTCCACGACAGGACCCGGGGGCCGGGGAGCTGTTTTTT.

The chain combines TRBV7-3 with TRBJ1-1, with D perhaps TRBD1 (6 bases). CDR3 length: 13 residues. CDR1 is SGHTA, CDR2 FQGTGA, per germline. V lost 4 bases and J 8 bases, leaving 14 bases between the germline ends. CDR3 nucleotide sequence: TGTGCCAGCAGCTCGCAGGGGAGCTTGGAAGCTTTCTTT. It yields the protein CASSSQGSLEAFF.

The chain links TRBV2 to TRBJ2-3, with 7 bases lining up with TRBD1. Germline V gene data show CDR1 as SNHLY and CDR2 as FYNNEI. Trimming at V came to 10 bases and at J to 1 base, leaving 11 bases not matched to a gene. The CDR3 length is 15 residues. The CDR3 nucleotides are TGTGCCACCACCACAGGGGTTGGAGGCACAGATACGCAGTATTTT. Its protein product is CATTTGVGGTDTQYF.

The chain uses TRBV7-6 and TRBJ2-2, with 7 positions matching TRBD2. In germline, CDR1 is SGHVS, CDR2 FNYEAQ. V lost 0 bases, J lost 3 bases, and 1 base stayed unmatched. The CDR3 runs to 15 residues. This CDR3 reads CASSLAAGHTGELFF. The CDR3 nucleotides read TGTGCCAGCAGCTTAGCAGCGGGACACACCGGGGAGCTGTTTTTT.

This chain joins TRBV5-5 and TRBJ2-3; no definite D call. This CDR3 contains 12 residues. Germline V gene sequence: CDR1 SGHKS, CDR2 YYEKEE (reference sequence). Trimming left V 4 bases short and J 6 bases short, with 9 bases between. The CDR3: CASSHVRDTQYF. The CDR3 DNA is TGTGCCAGCAGCCATGTCCGGGATACGCAGTATTTT.

The CDR3 spells CASSLEGPNYGYTF. CDR3 nucleotide sequence: TGTGCCAGCAGTTTAGAGGGGCCTAACTATGGCTACACCTTC. The V gene is TRBV28, the J gene TRBJ1-2, with D possibly TRBD1 on 5 matching bases. In germline, CDR1 is MDHEN, CDR2 SYDVKM. The length of the CDR3 is 14 residues. Deletions cut 2 bases from V and 0 bases from J, with 7 bases between.

The table lists this clone with a few counts. J is TRBJ2-7 and V is TRBV7-2, with TRBD1 matching over 8 bases. V gave up 6 bases and J gave up 0 bases; unmatched junction bases: 7. The germline CDR1 and CDR2 sequences are SGHTA and FQGNSA. The CDR3 is made up of 15 amino acids. As DNA, the CDR3 is TGTGCCAGCAGACTACAGGGGGGTAACTCCTACGAGCAGTACTTC. Its protein is CASRLQGGNSYEQYF.

This clone was recorded only once. The chain uses TRBV5-1 and TRBJ1-1, with no clear D. The CDR3 consists of 18 residues. Between the trimmed V and J ends, which lost 0 bases and 1 base, there was a span of 19 bases. Germline CDR1 is SGHRS and CDR2 is YFSETQ. The CDR3 DNA is TGCGCCAGCAGCTTGGTTGTCCGGGGAGACACCCAGAACACTGAAGCTTTCTTT. Translated: CASSLVVRGDTQNTEAFF. Variable domain in full (rest from reference TRBV5-1 and TRBJ1-1): KAGVTQTPRYLIKTRGQQVTLSCSPISGHRSVSWYQQTPGQGLQFLFEYFSETQRNKGNFPGRFSGRQFSNSRSEMNVSTLELGDSALYLCASSLVVRGDTQNTEAFFGQGTRLTVV.

The chain combines TRBV5-1 with TRBJ1-2; D is unclear. Germline V lookup: CDR1 SGHRS, CDR2 YFSETQ. V shed 5 bases and J shed 4 bases, with 9 bases lying between them. The CDR3 consists of 12 residues. The CDR3 bases are TGCGCCAGCAGTCCCGCTACCTATGGCTACACCTTC. Its translation is CASSPATYGYTF.